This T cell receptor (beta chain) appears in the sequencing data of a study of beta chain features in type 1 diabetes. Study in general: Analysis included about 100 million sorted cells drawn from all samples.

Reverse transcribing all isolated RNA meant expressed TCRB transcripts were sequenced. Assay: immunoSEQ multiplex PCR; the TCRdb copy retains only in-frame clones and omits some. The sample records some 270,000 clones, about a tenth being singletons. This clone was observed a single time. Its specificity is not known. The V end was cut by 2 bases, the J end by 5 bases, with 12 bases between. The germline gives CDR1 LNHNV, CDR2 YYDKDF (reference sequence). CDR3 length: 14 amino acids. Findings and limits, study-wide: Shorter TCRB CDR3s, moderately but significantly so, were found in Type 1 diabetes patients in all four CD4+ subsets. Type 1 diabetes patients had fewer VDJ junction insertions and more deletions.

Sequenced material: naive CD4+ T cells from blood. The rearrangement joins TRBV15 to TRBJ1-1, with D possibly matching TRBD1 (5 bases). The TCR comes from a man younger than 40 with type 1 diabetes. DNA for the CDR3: TGTGCCACCAGCAGAAGTGCAGGGCGGACTGAAGCTTTCTTT. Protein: CATSRSAGRTEAFF.